Listed below are T cell receptor beta chains from one sample, sequenced in a study of blood T cell repertoires in COVID-19. Sequencing used immunoSEQ multiplex PCR; TCRdb keeps in-frame clones, though not all of them. The sample records about 180,000 clones, more than 70% being singletons. Sequencing was done on a sample of peripheral blood. The receptors originated from a woman in her twenties or thirties with acute or convalescent COVID-19. Each CDR3 is given with its conserved first and last residue. The order of the fields is CDR3 DNA, CDR3 protein, clone size, V gene, D gene, J gene, CDR3 length. A D gene is named only where the DNA matches it firmly. Expanded clones are given a class, and other clones once, few, many or no size at all.

cdr3_nt: TGTGCCAGCAGTTTCCGACAGGTTCATTACGAGCAGTACTTC; cdr3_aa: CASSFRQVHYEQYF; clone_size: NA; v_call: TRBV6-5; d_call: NA; j_call: TRBJ2-7; cdr3_length: 14
cdr3_nt: TGTGCCATTCAGGGAGGGGATACGCAGTATTTT; cdr3_aa: CAIQGGDTQYF; clone_size: NA; v_call: TRBV10-3; d_call: TRBD2; j_call: TRBJ2-3; cdr3_length: 11
cdr3_nt: TGTGCCACCCACGGGGAGAATTACGAGCAGTACTTC; cdr3_aa: CATHGENYEQYF; clone_size: NA; v_call: TRBV7-9; d_call: NA; j_call: TRBJ2-7; cdr3_length: 12
cdr3_nt: TGTGCCAGCAGTTTACAGAACAATGAGCAGTTCTTC; cdr3_aa: CASSLQNNEQFF; clone_size: NA; v_call: TRBV28; d_call: NA; j_call: TRBJ2-1; cdr3_length: 12
cdr3_nt: TGCGCCAGCACTGCCGGCGGGGAGGAGACCCAGTACTTC; cdr3_aa: CASTAGGEETQYF; clone_size: once; v_call: TRBV5-1; d_call: NA; j_call: TRBJ2-5; cdr3_length: 13
cdr3_nt: TGTGCCAGCAGCCCGACAGGGTTCGAGCAGTACTTC; cdr3_aa: CASSPTGFEQYF; clone_size: NA; v_call: TRBV7-9; d_call: TRBD1; j_call: TRBJ2-7; cdr3_length: 12
cdr3_nt: TGTGCCAGCAGTTACTCATGGGCTGAGCAGTTCTTC; cdr3_aa: CASSYSWAEQFF; clone_size: NA; v_call: TRBV6-5; d_call: NA; j_call: TRBJ2-1; cdr3_length: 12
cdr3_nt: TGTGCCATCAGATACTCGACAGGGAACACTGAAGCTTTCTTT; cdr3_aa: CAIRYSTGNTEAFF; clone_size: NA; v_call: TRBV10-3; d_call: NA; j_call: TRBJ1-1; cdr3_length: 14
cdr3_nt: TGTGCCAGCAGATACCCCCGTACCTACAGGGACCCTGGTCGAGCTTTCTTT; cdr3_aa: CASRYPRTYRDPGRAFF; clone_size: NA; v_call: TRBV5-4; d_call: NA; j_call: TRBJ1-1; cdr3_length: 17
cdr3_nt: TGCGCCAGCAGCTGGGCCGGGACAGGGCGACTAGCGGGAGGCCATGAGCAGTTCTTC; cdr3_aa: CASSWAGTGRLAGGHEQFF; clone_size: NA; v_call: TRBV5-1; d_call: TRBD2; j_call: TRBJ2-1; cdr3_length: 19
cdr3_nt: TGTGCCAGCAGCTTAGGGGGCGGAGAGACCCAGTACTTC; cdr3_aa: CASSLGGGETQYF; clone_size: once; v_call: TRBV11-2; d_call: NA; j_call: TRBJ2-5; cdr3_length: 13
cdr3_nt: TGTGCCAGCAGCGCCTCGGACGCGGGTCCCCTCCACTTT; cdr3_aa: CASSASDAGPLHF; clone_size: NA; v_call: TRBV7-9; d_call: NA; j_call: TRBJ1-6; cdr3_length: 13
cdr3_nt: TGTGCCAGCGGCCGACAGGGGGGCCCCAATGAGCAGTTCTTC; cdr3_aa: CASGRQGGPNEQFF; clone_size: NA; v_call: TRBV3-1/TRBV3-2; d_call: TRBD1; j_call: TRBJ2-1; cdr3_length: 14
cdr3_nt: TGTGCCAGCAGTTACTCGAGTCAGGCCAATTCACCCCTCCACTTT; cdr3_aa: CASSYSSQANSPLHF; clone_size: NA; v_call: TRBV6-6; d_call: NA; j_call: TRBJ1-6; cdr3_length: 15
cdr3_nt: TGTGCCAGCAGCCCTGGACTCAACTACGAGCAGTACTTC; cdr3_aa: CASSPGLNYEQYF; clone_size: NA; v_call: TRBV11-2; d_call: NA; j_call: TRBJ2-7; cdr3_length: 13
cdr3_nt: TGCGCCAGCGGGAGGGCCATGGGGACATACGAGCAGTACTTC; cdr3_aa: CASGRAMGTYEQYF; clone_size: NA; v_call: TRBV4-1; d_call: NA; j_call: TRBJ2-7; cdr3_length: 14
cdr3_nt: TGTGCCAGCAGTAGGGGGCCGACGGGCTACTACGAGCAGTACTTC; cdr3_aa: CASSRGPTGYYEQYF; clone_size: once; v_call: TRBV27; d_call: TRBD1; j_call: TRBJ2-7; cdr3_length: 15
cdr3_nt: TGCGCCAGCAGCTACACCGTAGCGGGACAAAGTGAGCAGTTCTTC; cdr3_aa: CASSYTVAGQSEQFF; clone_size: NA; v_call: TRBV5-1; d_call: TRBD2; j_call: TRBJ2-1; cdr3_length: 15
cdr3_nt: TGTGCCAGCAGAGCGGGGGATCAGCCCCAGCATTTT; cdr3_aa: CASRAGDQPQHF; clone_size: NA; v_call: TRBV28; d_call: NA; j_call: TRBJ1-5; cdr3_length: 12
cdr3_nt: TGTGCCAGCAGGTTACAGGGGGCACGGGGCTATGGCTACACCTTC; cdr3_aa: CASRLQGARGYGYTF; clone_size: few; v_call: TRBV27; d_call: TRBD1; j_call: TRBJ1-2; cdr3_length: 15
cdr3_nt: TGTGCCAGCAGCCAAGGTGTCAGCGGGAATAACTACGAGCAGTACTTC; cdr3_aa: CASSQGVSGNNYEQYF; clone_size: NA; v_call: TRBV4-2; d_call: TRBD2; j_call: TRBJ2-7; cdr3_length: 16
cdr3_nt: TGTGCCAGCAGCCAAGACCACCGGGACAGGCTCCTCCAGCCCCAGCATTTT; cdr3_aa: CASSQDHRDRLLQPQHF; clone_size: NA; v_call: TRBV4-2; d_call: TRBD1; j_call: TRBJ1-5; cdr3_length: 17
cdr3_nt: TGTGCCGGACGGGGGATGAACGAGCAGTACTTC; cdr3_aa: CAGRGMNEQYF; clone_size: NA; v_call: TRBV6-5; d_call: NA; j_call: TRBJ2-7; cdr3_length: 11